Below, one TCR beta chain is given with its context. These data are taken from a study of blood T cell repertoires in COVID-19. Study in general: Samples came from the United States, Italy and Spain, spanning acute and convalescent COVID-19. PBMCs, B-cell-depleted T cells, or T cells provided the cDNA or gDNA that made up the material.

Trimming cost V 0 bases and J 0 bases, with 8 bases left between them. This CDR3 contains 15 residues. The germline V gene has CDR1 MNHEY and CDR2 SVGAGI. As processed by the authors: Nucleated cell number was recorded as an estimate derived from reference gene primer amplification. Here immunoSEQ multiplex PCR was the method, and the copy in TCRdb shows in-frame clones only, minus some. That table supplies the V and J calls and clone size; D and trimming were determined from the DNA. Of around 300,000 clones in the sample, 75% to 90% were seen once. The TCR was taken from a man aged 50-60 years with acute or convalescent COVID-19. The chain joins TRBV6-5 to TRBJ1-2; maybe TRBD1 (6 bases). Specimen: peripheral blood. CDR3 amino acids: CASSYSGTTNYGYTF. The CDR3 coding sequence is TGTGCCAGCAGTTACTCAGGGACAACTAACTATGGCTACACCTTC.